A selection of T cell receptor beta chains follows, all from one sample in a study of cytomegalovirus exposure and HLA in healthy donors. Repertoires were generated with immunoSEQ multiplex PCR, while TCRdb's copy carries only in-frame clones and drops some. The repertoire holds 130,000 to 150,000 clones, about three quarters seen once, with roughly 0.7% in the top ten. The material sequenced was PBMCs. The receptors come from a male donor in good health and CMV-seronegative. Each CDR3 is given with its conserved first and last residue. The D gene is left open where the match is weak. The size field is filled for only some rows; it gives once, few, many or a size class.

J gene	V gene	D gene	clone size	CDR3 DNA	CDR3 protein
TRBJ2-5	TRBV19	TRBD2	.	TGTGCCAGTAGTATGGGAATCACTAGCGGAGCTCAAGAGACCCAGTACTTC	CASSMGITSGAQETQYF
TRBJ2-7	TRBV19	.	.	TGTGCCACCCAAACCAGGGGGGATTCCTACGAGCAGTACTTC	CATQTRGDSYEQYF
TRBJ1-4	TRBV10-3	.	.	TGTGCCATCAGTGAGTCGCAGGGGCGTGCAACTAATGAAAAACTGTTTTTT	CAISESQGRATNEKLFF
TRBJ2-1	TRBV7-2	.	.	TGTGCCAGCAGCTCCAGGACAGCCCCTTACAATGAGCAGTTCTTC	CASSSRTAPYNEQFF
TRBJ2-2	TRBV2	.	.	TGTGCCAGCAGTGTGGTACAGGAGGGTACCGGGGAGCTGTTTTTT	CASSVVQEGTGELFF
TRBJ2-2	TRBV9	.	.	TGTGCCAGCAGCGTAGGAGTCAGGGGTGGGACCGGGGAGCTGTTTTTT	CASSVGVRGGTGELFF
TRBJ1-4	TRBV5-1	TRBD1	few	TGCGCCAGCAGCTCTCCGACAGGGCGCCGAACTAATGAAAAACTGTTTTTT	CASSSPTGRRTNEKLFF
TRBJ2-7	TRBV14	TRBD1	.	TGTGCCAGCAGCCACGTATCCGGGACAGGGTACGAGCAGTACTTC	CASSHVSGTGYEQYF
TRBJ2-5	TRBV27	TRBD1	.	TGTGCCAGCAGTTTATCTGGACAGGGCCAAGAGACCCAGTACTTC	CASSLSGQGQETQYF
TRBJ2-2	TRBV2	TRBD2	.	TGTGCCAGCAGCCCCAGCGGGGGAAACACCGGGGAGCTGTTTTTT	CASSPSGGNTGELFF
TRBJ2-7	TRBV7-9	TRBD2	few	TGTGCCAGCAGCCTAGGGGAGGGCCCCGCCTACGAGCAGTACTTC	CASSLGEGPAYEQYF
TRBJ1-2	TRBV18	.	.	TGTGCCAGCTCACGACGGGAAGGCGGCGAGATGTGGGGCTACACCTTC	CASSRREGGEMWGYTF
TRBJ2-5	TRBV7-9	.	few	TGTTCCAGCAGTCATAGGAGTACGGGGAACCAAGAGACCCAGTACTTC	CSSSHRSTGNQETQYF
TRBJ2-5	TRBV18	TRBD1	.	TGTGCCAGCTCCACTCCGGGAACAGGGGTGGAGACCCAGTACTTC	CASSTPGTGVETQYF
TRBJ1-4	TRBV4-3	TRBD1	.	TGCGCCAGCAGCCAAGGTCTGACAGGGGGGTATGAAAAACTGTTTTTT	CASSQGLTGGYEKLFF
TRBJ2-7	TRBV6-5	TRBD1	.	TGTGCCAGCAGTTATGGGACAGGGTACAACGAGCAGTACTTC	CASSYGTGYNEQYF
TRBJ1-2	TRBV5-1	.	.	TGCGCCAGCAGCAGCCATACCGAAGGCTACACCTTC	CASSSHTEGYTF
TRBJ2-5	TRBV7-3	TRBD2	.	TGTGCCAGCAGCTTAAGCCCAGCGGGAGGTGTGGAGACCCAGTACTTC	CASSLSPAGGVETQYF
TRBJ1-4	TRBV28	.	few	TGTGCCAGCAGTTTCTCCGGACAGAACGAAAAACTGTTTTTT	CASSFSGQNEKLFF
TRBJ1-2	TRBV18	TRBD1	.	TGTGCCAGCTCACGACAGGGGGAGAATGGCTACACCTTC	CASSRQGENGYTF
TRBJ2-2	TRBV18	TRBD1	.	TGTGCCAGCTCACCACAGGGGGCGAGCACCGGGGAGCTGTTTTTT	CASSPQGASTGELFF
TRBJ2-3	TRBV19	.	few	TGTGCCAGTAGTATAGTACACCCCTCGGATACGCAGTATTTT	CASSIVHPSDTQYF
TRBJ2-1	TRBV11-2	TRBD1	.	TGTGCCAGCAGCTTAGCTAGGGACAGCTACAATGAGCAGTTCTTC	CASSLARDSYNEQFF
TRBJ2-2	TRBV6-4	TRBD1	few	TGTGCCAGCAGTGAGGGACAGGACACCGGGGAGCTGTTTTTT	CASSEGQDTGELFF
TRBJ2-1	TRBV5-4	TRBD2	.	TGTGCCAGCAGCTTGGGGGGGGGACGGTCCTACAATGAGCAGTTCTTC	CASSLGGGRSYNEQFF
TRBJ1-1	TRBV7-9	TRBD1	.	TGTTCCAGCAGCGGCACGGACAGGGGGCGATCTGAAGCTTTCTTT	CSSSGTDRGRSEAFF
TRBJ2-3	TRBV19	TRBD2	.	TGTGCCAGTAGTATAGTTTTGGGACTAGGAACAGATACGCAGTATTTT	CASSIVLGLGTDTQYF
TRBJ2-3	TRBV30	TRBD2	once	TGTGCCTGGAGTGAGGGACTAGCGGGAGACACAGATACGCAGTATTTT	CAWSEGLAGDTDTQYF
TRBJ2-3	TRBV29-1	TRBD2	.	TGCAGCGTGGGAGGGATACTGACAGATACGCAGTATTTT	CSVGGILTDTQYF
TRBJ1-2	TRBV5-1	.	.	TGCGCCAGCAGCTTGGTAGAGGCAGGGGCCGGCTACACCTTC	CASSLVEAGAGYTF
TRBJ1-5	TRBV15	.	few	TGTGCCACCTCCCGCGGGGGACCCAATCAGCCCCAGCATTTT	CATSRGGPNQPQHF
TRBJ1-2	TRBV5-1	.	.	TGCGCCAGCAGGCAGGGCAGTTCTAACTATGGCTACACCTTC	CASRQGSSNYGYTF
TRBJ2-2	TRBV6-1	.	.	TGTGCCAGCAGTGAACGAATGCGGGCGAACACCGGGGAGCTGTTTTTT	CASSERMRANTGELFF
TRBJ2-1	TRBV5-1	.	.	TGCGCCAGCATGACGGGAACACAGCAGTTCTTC	CASMTGTQQFF
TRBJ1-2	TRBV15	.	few	TGTGCCACCAGCAGAAAAAGGACCGGGAGCCGCTCCAACTATGGCTACACCTTC	CATSRKRTGSRSNYGYTF
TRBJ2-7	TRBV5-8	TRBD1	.	TGTGCCAGCAGCTTGGACAGGGGGCGCGAGCAGTACTTC	CASSLDRGREQYF
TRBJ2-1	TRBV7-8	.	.	TGTGCCAGCAGCTTCCAGGCCTACAATGAGCAGTTCTTC	CASSFQAYNEQFF
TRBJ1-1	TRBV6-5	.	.	TGTGCCAGCAGTTACACAGGGATGAACACTGAAGCTTTCTTT	CASSYTGMNTEAFF
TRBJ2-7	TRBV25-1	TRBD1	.	TGTGCCAGCAGCGGGGACAGGGGACGGAGGGAGCAGTACTTC	CASSGDRGRREQYF
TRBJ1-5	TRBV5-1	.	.	TGCGCCAGCAGCTTGGGAGGCAGCAATCAGCCCCAGCATTTT	CASSLGGSNQPQHF
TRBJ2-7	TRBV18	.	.	TGTGCCAGCTCACCTCCGGGATCCTTGGGGGAGCAGTACTTC	CASSPPGSLGEQYF
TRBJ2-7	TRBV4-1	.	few	TGCGCCAGCAGCCCCTTTAGTGGAGGACTCTACGAGCAGTACTTC	CASSPFSGGLYEQYF
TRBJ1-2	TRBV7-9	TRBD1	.	TGTGCCAGCAGGCTAGGGACAGGGGGGGGCTACACCTTC	CASRLGTGGGYTF
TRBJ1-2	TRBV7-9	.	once	TGTGCCAGCAGTTATATAGGGGGGGATGGCTACACCTTC	CASSYIGGDGYTF
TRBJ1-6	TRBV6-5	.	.	TGTGCCAGCAGCCGGAGTCATGATAATTCACCCCTCCACTTT	CASSRSHDNSPLHF
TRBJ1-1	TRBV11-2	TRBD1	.	TGTGCCAGCAGCCCTCACAGGGGGCAGGCCACTGAAGCTTTCTTT	CASSPHRGQATEAFF
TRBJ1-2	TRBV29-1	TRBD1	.	TGCAGCGTCTCCGAGGTGGACAGGGACACCTTC	CSVSEVDRDTF
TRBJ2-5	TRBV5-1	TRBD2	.	TGCGCCAGCAGCACCGGGACTAGCGCGTACCAAGAGACCCAGTACTTC	CASSTGTSAYQETQYF
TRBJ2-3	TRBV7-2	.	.	TGTGCCAGCGCCCTTCGACCACAGGGCGGGGATACGCAGTATTTT	CASALRPQGGDTQYF
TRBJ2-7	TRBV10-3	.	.	TGTGCCATCAGAGGACACGAAATATACGAGCAGTACTTC	CAIRGHEIYEQYF
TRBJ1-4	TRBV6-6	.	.	TGTGCCAGCAGTTACTCGAGCGAGGGTGAAAAACTGTTTTTT	CASSYSSEGEKLFF
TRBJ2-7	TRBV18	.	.	TGTGCCAGCTCTAGGGGAATCGATTACGAGCAGTACTTC	CASSRGIDYEQYF
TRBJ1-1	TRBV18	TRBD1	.	TGTGCCAGCTCACCGGGACAGGTGAACACTGAAGCTTTCTTT	CASSPGQVNTEAFF